These 7 T cell receptor beta chains were all obtained from the same sample, sequenced in a study of T cell responses to AZD1222 COVID-19 vaccine. Assay used: immunoSEQ multiplex PCR; TCRdb lists only in-frame clones, some missing. The sample shows 150,000 or so clones, 89% of them seen only once. This sample comprised peripheral blood, obtained on day 0 of AZD1222 vaccination. Source of these receptors: an adult in good health.

This chain links TRBV7-3 with TRBJ2-2; 9 positions match TRBD2. Germline values: CDR1 SGHTA, CDR2 FQGTGA. This CDR3 is 16 amino acids long. The J segment lost 6 bases and the V segment lost 1 base, leaving 6 bases of the junction unmatched. The CDR3 bases are TGTGCCAGCAGCTTAAGGGGCGGGAGGGCCGCCGGGGAGCTGTTTTTT. Its protein product is CASSLRGGRAAGELFF. Drawing the rest from reference TRBV7-3 and TRBJ2-2, the complete variable domain is GAGVSQTPSNKVTEKGKYVELRCDPISGHTALYWYRQSLGQGPEFLIYFQGTGAADDSGLPNDRFFAVRPEGSVSTLKIQRTERGDSAVYLCASSLRGGRAAGELFFGEGSRLTVL.

V gene TRBV28 combines with J gene TRBJ1-1; D unresolved. The CDR3 runs 12 residues. Germline V gives CDR1 MDHEN, CDR2 SYDVKM. Trimming removed 2 bases from V and 7 bases from J, with 8 bases in between. CDR3 sequence (DNA): TGTGCCAGCAGTTTAGAGGAGAATGAAGCTTTCTTT. This encodes CASSLEENEAFF.

The chain's CDR3 is CASTLQGDQSPLHF. DNA for the CDR3: TGTGCCAGCACCCTACAGGGGGATCAGTCACCCCTCCACTTT. The V and J genes are TRBV6-5 and TRBJ1-6; 8 nucleotides agree with TRBD1. J gave up 10 bases and V 7 bases, and 9 bases lay outside the gene matches. Germline V CDR1 and CDR2: MNHEY, SVGAGI. This CDR3 has 14 amino acids.

Note on this clone: Other DNA sequences in the sample encode the same CDR3. This chain connects TRBV18 to TRBJ2-7, with 9 nucleotides matching TRBD1. Germline-derived CDR1 and CDR2 are KGHSH and LQKENI. This CDR3 has 12 residues. Trimming removed 4 bases from V and 6 bases from J; junction bases left unmatched: 1. The CDR3 nucleotides read TGTGCCAGCTCACTGGGACAGGGCGAGCAGTACTTC. Residues: CASSLGQGEQYF. The variable domain in full, completed from reference TRBV18 and TRBJ2-7, reads NAGVMQNPRHLVRRRGQEARLRCSPMKGHSHVYWYRQLPEEGLKFMVYLQKENIIDESGMPKERFSAEFPKEGPSILRIQQVVRGDSAAYFCASSLGQGEQYFGPGTRLTVT.

The J gene is TRBJ1-2, the V gene TRBV2; perhaps TRBD1 as D (6 bases). The CDR3 loop spans 13 amino acids. Looked up from germline, CDR1 is SNHLY and CDR2 is FYNNEI. V dropped 7 bases and J dropped 7 bases, with 16 bases sitting between them. The CDR3 DNA reads as TGTGCCAGCAACCAGGGGCAGAACGGTGGCTACACCTTC. This gives the protein CASNQGQNGGYTF.

This clone came up once. J is TRBJ1-1 and V is TRBV4-1; unclear D gene. Trimming stripped 4 bases from V and 11 bases from J, with 20 bases between. The length of the CDR3 is 14 residues. Germline assignment: CDR1 MGHRA and CDR2 YSYEKL. The DNA of the CDR3 is TGCGCCAGCAGCCCACCTCCGGGTCTATTTGGGGCTTTCTTT. This gives the protein CASSPPPGLFGAFF.

CDR3 residues: CASSPRGGANVLTF. Written as DNA, the CDR3 is TGTGCCAGCAGTCCCAGGGGTGGGGCCAACGTCCTGACTTTC. The V and J genes are TRBV28 and TRBJ2-6, with a possible D match to TRBD1 (6 bases). There are 14 residues in the CDR3. Germline loops: CDR1 MDHEN, CDR2 SYDVKM. V dropped 5 bases and J dropped 3 bases, with 8 bases sitting between them.